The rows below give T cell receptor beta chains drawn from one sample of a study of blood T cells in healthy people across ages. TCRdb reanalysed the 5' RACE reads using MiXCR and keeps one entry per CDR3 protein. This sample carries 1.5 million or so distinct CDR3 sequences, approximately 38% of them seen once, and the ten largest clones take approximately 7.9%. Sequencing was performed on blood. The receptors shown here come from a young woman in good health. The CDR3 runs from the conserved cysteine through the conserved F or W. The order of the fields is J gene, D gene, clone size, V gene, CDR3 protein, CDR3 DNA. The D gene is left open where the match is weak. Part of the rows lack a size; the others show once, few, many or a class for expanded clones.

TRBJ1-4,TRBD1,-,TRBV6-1,CASSEGAGQGNEKLFF,TGTGCCAGCAGTGAAGGAGCCGGACAGGGCAATGAAAAACTGTTTTTT
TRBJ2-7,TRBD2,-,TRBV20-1,CSAVPGLAYEQYF,TGCAGTGCGGTTCCGGGACTAGCCTACGAGCAGTACTTC
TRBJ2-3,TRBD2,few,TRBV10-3,CAISEESSGPLTDTQYF,TGTGCCATCAGTGAGGAAAGTAGCGGGCCTCTCACAGATACGCAGTATTTT
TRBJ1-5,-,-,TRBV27,CASSLSLIKDQPQHF,TGTGCCAGCAGTTTATCCCTGATAAAGGATCAGCCCCAGCATTTT
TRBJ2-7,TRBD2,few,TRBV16,CASSQSTSGGPWEQYF,TGTGCCAGCAGCCAATCTACTAGCGGGGGGCCATGGGAGCAGTACTTC
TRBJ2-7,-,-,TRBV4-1,CASSHQQGRAYEQYF,TGCGCCAGCAGCCACCAACAGGGTCGGGCCTACGAGCAGTACTTC
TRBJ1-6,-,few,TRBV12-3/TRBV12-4,CASTINQGGNSPLHF,TGTGCCAGCACCATTAACCAGGGTGGTAATTCACCCCTCCACTTT
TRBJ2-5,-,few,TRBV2,CASNSGQETQYF,TGTGCCAGCAACTCGGGGCAAGAGACCCAGTACTTC
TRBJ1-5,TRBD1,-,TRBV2,CASSLRDRVIQPQHF,TGTGCCAGCAGCCTTAGGGACAGGGTTATTCAGCCCCAGCATTTT
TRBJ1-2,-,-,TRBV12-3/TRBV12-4,CASSQSWGAGGYTF,TGTGCCAGCAGTCAATCGTGGGGAGCCGGTGGCTACACCTTC
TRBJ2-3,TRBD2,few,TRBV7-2,CASSAFRTSGSTDTQYF,TGTGCCAGCAGCGCATTTAGGACTAGCGGGAGCACAGATACGCAGTATTTT
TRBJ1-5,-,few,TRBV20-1,CSAEGMGRGGSNQPQHF,TGCAGTGCTGAGGGGATGGGCAGGGGAGGTAGCAATCAGCCCCAGCATTTT
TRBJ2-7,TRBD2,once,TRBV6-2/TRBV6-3,CASFSSGAYNEQYF,TGTGCCAGCTTCTCAAGCGGGGCTTACAATGAGCAGTACTTC
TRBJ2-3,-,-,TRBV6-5,CASSYSGRGGGHTDTQYF,TGTGCCAGCAGTTACTCGGGTCGCGGCGGGGGCCACACAGATACGCAGTATTTT
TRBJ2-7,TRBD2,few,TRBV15,CATSRDLGGGYEQYF,TGTGCCACCAGCAGAGATCTGGGCGGGGGCTACGAGCAGTACTTC
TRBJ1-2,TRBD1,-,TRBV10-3,CAISARTGIDGYIF,TGTGCCATCAGCGCGAGGACAGGGATCGATGGCTACATCTTC
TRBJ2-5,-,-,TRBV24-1,CAILLRGHLLQETQYF,TGTGCCATTCTTCTTCGGGGACACCTGTTGCAAGAGACCCAGTACTTC
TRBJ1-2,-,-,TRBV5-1,CASSQESGLGDYGYTF,TGCGCCAGCAGCCAAGAGTCGGGCCTAGGCGACTATGGCTACACCTTC
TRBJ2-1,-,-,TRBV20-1,CSARPSGRLNNEQFF,TGCAGTGCTAGACCCAGCGGGCGACTTAACAATGAGCAGTTCTTC
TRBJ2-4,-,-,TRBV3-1,CASSEQGVLAKNIQYF,TGTGCCAGCAGCGAACAGGGCGTTCTAGCCAAAAACATTCAGTACTTC
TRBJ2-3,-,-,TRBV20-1,CSSLGAGGTDTQYF,TGCAGTAGCCTAGGGGCGGGCGGTACAGATACGCAGTATTTT
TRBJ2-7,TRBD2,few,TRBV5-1,CASSETSGRTSYEQYF,TGCGCCAGCAGCGAAACTAGCGGGAGGACCTCCTACGAGCAGTACTTC
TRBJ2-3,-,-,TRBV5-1,CASSLAATMGDTQYF,TGCGCCAGCAGCTTGGCCGCCACCATGGGAGATACGCAGTATTTT
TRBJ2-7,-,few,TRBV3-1,CASSQGAGREQYF,TGTGCCAGCAGCCAAGGCGCCGGACGCGAGCAGTACTTC
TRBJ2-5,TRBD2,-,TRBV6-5,CASSYGLAGAGQYF,TGTGCCAGCAGTTACGGACTAGCGGGAGCGGGGCAGTACTTC
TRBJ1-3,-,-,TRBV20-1,CSASFEGAGNTIYF,TGCAGTGCTTCTTTTGAGGGTGCCGGAAACACCATATATTTT
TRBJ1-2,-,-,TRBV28,CASGVGGNGYTF,TGTGCCAGCGGGGTAGGGGGTAATGGCTACACCTTC
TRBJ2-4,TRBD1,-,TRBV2,CASSEWDRFAKNIQYF,TGTGCCAGCAGTGAATGGGACAGGTTTGCCAAAAACATTCAGTACTTC
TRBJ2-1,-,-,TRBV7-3,CASSLLSLTGSSYNEQFF,TGTGCCAGCAGCTTACTCTCTCTGACGGGTAGCTCCTACAATGAGCAGTTCTTC
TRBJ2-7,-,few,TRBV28,CASSTKINYEQYF,TGTGCCAGCAGCACGAAAATAAACTACGAGCAGTACTTC
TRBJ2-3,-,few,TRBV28,CASSLWYEQGADTQYF,TGTGCCAGCAGTTTATGGTATGAACAGGGCGCAGATACGCAGTATTTT
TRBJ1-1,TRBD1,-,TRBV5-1,CASSLGGTGANTEAFF,TGCGCCAGCAGCTTGGGCGGGACAGGGGCCAACACTGAAGCTTTCTTT
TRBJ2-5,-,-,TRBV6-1,CASTDLPGPGQETQYF,TGTGCCAGCACCGACCTCCCGGGACCCGGACAAGAGACCCAGTACTTC
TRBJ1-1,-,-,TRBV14,CASSQDRLYTEAFF,TGTGCCAGCAGCCAAGATCGCCTTTACACTGAAGCTTTCTTT
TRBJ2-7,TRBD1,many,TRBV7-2,CASSRTGIYEQYF,TGTGCCAGCAGCCGGACAGGGATCTACGAGCAGTACTTC
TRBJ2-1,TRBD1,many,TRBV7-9,CASSLGKQGPSYNEQFF,TGTGCCAGCAGCTTAGGTAAACAGGGGCCGTCCTACAATGAGCAGTTCTTC
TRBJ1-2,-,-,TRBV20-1,CSARVEDTDYGYTF,TGCAGTGCTAGAGTGGAGGACACGGACTATGGCTACACCTTC
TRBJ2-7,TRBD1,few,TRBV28,CASSSRQGPHEQYF,TGTGCCAGCAGTTCCCGACAGGGCCCCCACGAGCAGTACTTC
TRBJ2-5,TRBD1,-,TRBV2,CASSYRGWGETQYF,TGTGCCAGCAGTTACAGGGGATGGGGAGAGACCCAGTACTTC
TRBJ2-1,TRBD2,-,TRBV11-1,CASSCELAGNNEQFF,TGTGCCAGCAGCTGTGAACTAGCGGGTAACAATGAGCAGTTCTTC
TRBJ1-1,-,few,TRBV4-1,CASSQVGGRLDEAFF,TGCGCCAGCAGCCAAGTTGGAGGGCGTCTGGATGAAGCTTTCTTT
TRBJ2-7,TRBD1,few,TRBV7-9,CASSLEGQGEQYF,TGTGCCAGCAGCTTGGAAGGACAGGGCGAGCAGTACTTC
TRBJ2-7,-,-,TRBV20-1,CSARDVREQYF,TGCAGTGCACGGGACGTTAGGGAGCAGTACTTC
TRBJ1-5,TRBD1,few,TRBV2,CASSDDRGSQPQHF,TGTGCCAGCAGTGACGACAGGGGGTCTCAGCCCCAGCATTTT
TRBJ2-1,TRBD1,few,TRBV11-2,CASTATGLDEQFF,TGTGCCAGCACCGCGACAGGGCTGGATGAGCAGTTCTTC
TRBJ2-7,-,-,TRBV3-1,CASSPTISNSYEQYF,TGTGCCAGCAGCCCGACGATCTCGAACTCCTACGAGCAGTACTTC
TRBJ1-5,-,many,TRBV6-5,CASSYSWGSNQPQHF,TGTGCCAGCAGTTACTCTTGGGGGAGCAATCAGCCCCAGCATTTT
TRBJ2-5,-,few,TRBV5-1,CASSLELEETQYF,TGCGCCAGCAGCTTGGAGTTGGAAGAGACCCAGTACTTC
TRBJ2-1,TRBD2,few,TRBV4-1,CASSQFVTSGINNEQFF,TGCGCCAGCAGCCAATTCGTGACTAGCGGGATCAACAATGAGCAGTTCTTC
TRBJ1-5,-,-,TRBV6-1,CASSAGGGPSSRLGPQHF,TGTGCCAGCAGTGCCGGTGGCGGCCCCTCTAGTAGGCTAGGACCCCAGCATTTT
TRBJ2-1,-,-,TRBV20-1,CNVGGQFF,TGCAACGTAGGTGGGCAGTTTTTC
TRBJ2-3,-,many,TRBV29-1,CSVDEGSTDTQYF,TGCAGCGTTGATGAGGGGTCCACAGATACGCAGTATTTT
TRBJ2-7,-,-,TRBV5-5,CASSLVLVEAYEQYF,TGTGCCAGCAGCTTGGTGTTAGTGGAAGCCTACGAGCAGTACTTC
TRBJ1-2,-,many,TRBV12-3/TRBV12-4,CASSSGSNYGYTF,TGTGCCAGCAGTTCCGGGTCTAACTATGGCTACACCTTC
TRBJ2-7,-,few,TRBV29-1,CSVEEPATYEQYF,TGCAGCGTTGAGGAGCCAGCCACCTACGAGCAGTACTTC